This TCR beta chain emerged from a study of CD8+ T cells in alopecia areata (dated by TCRdb to the late 2010s). Some background on the complete study: Treated patients were enrolled in an open-label pilot trial of oral tofacitinib, 5 to 10 mg twice daily, for moderate-to-severe alopecia areata. Clonality in the scalp was compared among normal scalp (n=4), patchy alopecia areata scalp (n=8), and alopecia totalis/universalis scalp (n=8). On the human side, TCRbeta sequencing was run on scalp tissue and on sorted CD4+ and CD8+ peripheral blood T cells from healthy controls and from alopecia areata patients with either patchy or totalis/universalis disease. Patients received tofacitinib for 6 to 18 months and were then followed off drug for 6 months to check for delayed response and recurrence. To study T cell clonal expansion in alopecia areata, the researchers applied high-throughput TCRbeta sequencing to both the C3H/HeJ mouse model and human patients. Biopsies were taken from tofacitinib-treated patients at baseline and again at 4 and 24 weeks into treatment, and several of those patients also had a later scalp biopsy. TCRbeta CDR3 regions were amplified by immunoSEQ multiplex PCR with 35 Vbeta forward and 13 Jbeta reverse primers. RNA came from the PAXgene miRNA kit for fixed scalp, the miRNeasy kit for PBMCs, and the RNeasy kit for mouse skin.

Libraries came from the immunoSEQ multiplex PCR assay. RNA was extracted from all samples and reverse transcribed into cDNA as template for TCR sequencing. SuperScript III was used to make first-strand cDNA, primed with a 2:1 mix of oligo-dT and random hexamers. A synthetic immune receptor repertoire was used to assess amplification bias, and residual bias was removed computationally. In the authors' own workflow: Raw reads were preprocessed to remove errors, and CDR3 was defined by IMGT conventions from the conserved cysteine to phenylalanine. Clonality was computed as 1 minus the Shannon entropy, with the entropy normalized by log2 of the number of productive unique TCRs. Whether each scalp clone was CD4 or CD8 was inferred by checking scalp TCRbeta sequences against the CD4 and CD8 repertoires from sorted blood. Sourced from immuneACCESS, this table was stored by TCRdb with only in-frame sequences that have V and J called. A share of the clones is absent; for the studies checked, an unresolved V gene accounts for under half, and the remainder has no known explanation. For V, J and clone size, that table is used; D and trimming come from the DNA. This sample has 160,000 or so clones in its table, and around 50% of those were observed once. In total, the top ten clones hold just under 20% of the sample.

Sequences SGHRS (CDR1) and YFSETQ (CDR2) are obtained from the germline V gene. Taken from cysteine to phenylalanine, the CDR3 has 15 residues. Only the CDR3 DNA stays, 45 bases, in frame from base 1. The germline V and J ends show losses of 4 bases and 1 base respectively, and no gene match explains 7 bases of the junction. The time point label here, explained by the study, means: baseline before oral tofacitinib. Lesional scalp punch biopsies and peripheral blood were obtained from alopecia areata patients. PBMCs were isolated by density centrifugation and stained for CD3, CD4 and CD8, after which CD4+ and CD8+ T cells were sorted on a FACSAria. General study outcomes and caveats: Higher clonality and more expanded CD8+ clones were observed in lesional scalp than in normal scalp, particularly in alopecia totalis/universalis, a finding suggestive of antigenic drive. Compared with mice, TCR sequences shared between patients were less clear, possibly partly because of HLA diversity across the patient population. Resident alphabeta T cells in normal human skin are also sequenced, complicating scalp TCR repertoire analysis, unlike mouse skin dominated by gammadelta T cells.

Notes on this clone: This receptor's antigen is unknown. No much larger clone is present one base from it, and per-base qualities are unavailable.

In this chain, TRBV5-1 is recombined with TRBJ2-7; 8 central nucleotides agree with TRBD1. This sequence was found in a human donor with alopecia areata. The material was CD8+ T cells sorted from blood, obtained at week 0. The bases read TGCGCCAGCAGCCTCTGGACAGGGTCTTCCTACGAGCAGTACTTC. This is translated as CASSLWTGSSYEQYF.